This TCR beta chain originates from a study of blood T cell repertoires in COVID-19. Whole-study context: COVID-19 samples collected from the United States, Italy and Spain covered acute and convalescent phases. Nucleic acid was either cDNA or gDNA, and it came from T cells, B-cell-depleted T cells, or PBMCs.

V shed 1 base and J shed 3 bases, with 7 bases lying between them. The CDR3 spans 14 residues. CDR1 is SGHTA and CDR2 is FQGTGA in the germline V gene. As processed by the authors: Reference gene primer amplification gave estimated nucleated cell counts. The data were produced by immunoSEQ multiplex PCR, yet TCRdb's version contains in-frame clones alone and is incomplete. V and J calls and clone size are copied from that table; D and trimming were computed from the DNA. Here the sample spans just over 60,000 clones, roughly four fifths being singletons. The specimen was peripheral blood. V and J are TRBV7-3 and TRBJ2-1; tentative D call: TRBD1 (5 bases). The sequence was collected from a man aged 55 to 70 with acute or convalescent COVID-19. The CDR3 spells CASSLSRDYNEQFF. CDR3 in DNA: TGTGCCAGCAGCTTAAGCAGGGACTACAATGAGCAGTTCTTC.